What follows are 5 T cell receptor beta chains derived from one specimen sequenced in a study of T cell responses to AZD1222 COVID-19 vaccine. Sequencing was performed with immunoSEQ multiplex PCR; in TCRdb, only in-frame clones are kept and a portion is missing. This sample has 180,000 or so clones, with about 90% found just once. The sequences come from peripheral blood, collected 28 days after the second AZD1222 dose. The source of these receptors is an adult who received the AZD1222 COVID-19 vaccine.

The gene calls are TRBV11-3 and TRBJ2-3; 13 positions agree with TRBD2. With 5 bases clipped from V and 4 bases from J, the junction kept 3 bases outside the gene matches. This CDR3 has 15 amino acids. Per the germline V gene, CDR1 is SGHNT and CDR2 is YENEEA. This CDR3 is CASSPGLAGADTQYF. The CDR3 coding sequence is TGTGCCAGCAGCCCCGGACTAGCGGGAGCAGATACGCAGTATTTT.

This chain joins TRBV5-4 and TRBJ1-5; no definite D call. Germline-derived CDR1 and CDR2 are SGHNT and YYREEE (reference sequence). The CDR3 totals 13 residues. Trimming left V 4 bases short and J 3 bases short, with 8 bases between. The CDR3: CASSTSINQPQHF. The CDR3, as DNA: TGTGCCAGCAGCACAAGCATCAATCAGCCCCAGCATTTT.

This chain uses TRBV30 with TRBJ2-7, with TRBD1 matching over 11 bases. CDR3 length: 14 residues. With V trimmed by 1 base and J by 3 bases, 2 bases remained unmatched. Looked up from germline, CDR1 is GTSNPN and CDR2 is SVGIG (reference sequence). CDR3 in amino acids: CAWSAGQGDYEQYF. In DNA form, the CDR3 reads TGTGCCTGGAGTGCGGGACAGGGGGACTACGAGCAGTACTTC.

The chain recombines TRBV19 with TRBJ1-3; D is ambiguous. V was clipped by 5 bases and J by 0 bases, with 11 bases between them. CDR3 length: 15 amino acids. CDR1 and CDR2 from the germline V gene are LNHDA and SQIVND (reference sequence). This CDR3 is CASSPGPFSGNTIYF. CDR3 DNA sequence: TGTGCCAGTAGTCCCGGGCCATTCTCTGGAAACACCATATATTTT.

This sequence joins TRBV30 and TRBJ1-1; a possible D gene is TRBD1 (5 bases). Germline lookup yields CDR1 GTSNPN and CDR2 SVGIG (reference sequence). Trimming removed 5 bases at V and 0 bases at J, with 16 bases between. CDR3 length: 15 residues. For the CDR3, the DNA is TGTGCCTGGTATCAGAAGGGACTCATGAACACTGAAGCTTTCTTT. Translating it yields CAWYQKGLMNTEAFF.